Listed here are 29 T cell receptor beta chains from one sample, sequenced in a study of T-cell memory formation after mild COVID-19 (dated by TCRdb to the early 2020s). Libraries were built with 5' RACE. The reads were generated on an Illumina NovaSeq 6000. The public reads were reanalyzed by TCRdb: fastp trimming at Q25, MiXCR alignment, in-frame beta chains only. Each record represents a unique CDR3 protein, reported with the most common genes and DNA among its rows. The sample yields 400,000 or so distinct CDR3 sequences; roughly 20% were counted once. The ten largest clones represent more than 8% of the sample. Sequencing input: PBMCs or a T cell subset sorted from them (not recorded which). These receptor sequences come from an adult woman who had mild COVID-19 (a few samples of this study predate the infection). The sample titles of this study are shuffled in the database, so cell type and time point are left out; the donor was told from shared clones.

In this sample, this clonotype turned up a few times. The gene calls are TRBV18 and TRBJ2-7; D is ambiguous. Germline loops: CDR1 KGHSH, CDR2 LQKENI. The CDR3 spans 13 residues. Trimming shortened V by 2 bases and J by 6 bases, and 11 bases separated the two germline ends. CDR3 residues: CASSPSRWREQYF. CDR3 bases: TGTGCCAGCTCACCATCCAGATGGCGCGAGCAGTACTTC.

V usage is TRBV5-4 and J usage is TRBJ2-7, with D possibly being TRBD1 or TRBD2 (5 bases each). Trimming removed 0 bases from V and 2 bases from J, with 9 bases in between. The germline CDR1 and CDR2 sequences are SGHNT and YYREEE (reference sequence). This CDR3 comprises 14 residues. The CDR3 reads CASSLVGTPYEQYF. CDR3 nucleotides: TGTGCCAGCAGCTTGGTAGGGACGCCCTACGAGCAGTACTTC.

V gene TRBV7-8 combines with J gene TRBJ2-6; no reliable D call. This CDR3 contains 16 residues. Germline assignment: CDR1 SGHVS and CDR2 FQNEAQ. Trimming took 1 base from V and 0 from J, leaving 7 bases between them. Here the CDR3 reads CASSLVRTSGANVLTF. As DNA, the CDR3 is TGTGCCAGCAGCTTAGTTCGGACCTCTGGGGCCAACGTCCTGACTTTC.

The chain uses TRBV15 and TRBJ1-6, with TRBD1 as a possible D gene (5 bases). V shed 0 bases and J shed 8 bases, with 11 bases lying between them. The CDR3 covers 15 residues. CDR1 and CDR2 (germline): LNHNV, YYDKDF (reference sequence). The CDR3: CATSRDNGGYSPLHF. The CDR3 DNA follows: TGTGCCACCAGCAGAGATAACGGGGGGTATTCACCCCTCCACTTT.

The genes are TRBV9 and TRBJ1-6; D not certain. The germline V gene has CDR1 SGDLS and CDR2 YYNGEE. The length of the CDR3 is 14 residues. Trimming cost V 0 bases and J 6 bases, with 7 bases left between them. The CDR3 loop is CASSVERLNSPLHF. The CDR3 bases are TGTGCCAGCAGCGTAGAACGCCTTAATTCACCCCTCCACTTT.

This clonotype was observed a handful of times. DNA of the CDR3: TGTGCCACCACACAGTACCTCACAGATACGCAGTATTTT. It is translated as CATTQYLTDTQYF. The chain links TRBV11-2 to TRBJ2-3; D call uncertain. Germline V gene data show CDR1 as SGHAT and CDR2 as FQNNGV. V dropped 10 bases and J dropped 2 bases, with 13 bases sitting between them. The length of the CDR3 is 13 residues.

This clonotype occurred a few times. The chain is built from TRBV12-3 or TRBV12-4 and TRBJ2-3; perhaps TRBD2 as D (7 bases). The CDR3 contains 17 residues. V shed 6 bases and J shed 0 bases, with 19 bases lying between them. CDR3 nucleotide sequence: TGTGCCAGCAGCCCACTAGGCGCGGGGGCTAGCACAGATACGCAGTATTTT. This encodes CASSPLGAGASTDTQYF.

The chain couples TRBV20-1 to TRBJ2-5; D is uncertain. The CDR3 consists of 17 residues. Germline-derived CDR1 and CDR2 are DFQATT and SNEGSKA (reference sequence). Trimming left V 6 bases short and J 0 bases short, with 23 bases between. This CDR3 is CSAPEPQVLSYQETQYF. The CDR3 DNA follows: TGCAGTGCCCCCGAGCCGCAGGTCCTTTCTTACCAAGAGACCCAGTACTTC.

The V gene is TRBV6-5, the J gene TRBJ1-2, with 7 bases identical to TRBD1. Germline V CDR1 and CDR2: MNHEY, SVGAGI. CDR3 length equals 19 residues. V lost 1 base and J lost 5; bases outside the gene matches: 19. CDR3 residues: CASSYWGSPEDRAYYGYTF. The CDR3 nucleotides are TGTGCCAGCAGTTACTGGGGATCTCCGGAAGACAGGGCCTATTATGGCTACACCTTC.

This chain links TRBV6-1 with TRBJ1-2; TRBD1 is a possible D gene (5 bases). CDR1 MNHNS and CDR2 SASEGT come from the germline V gene. The ends were cut back, 4 bases at V and 5 bases at J, with 11 bases in the middle. The CDR3 is 13 amino acids. The CDR3 reads CASSVLGAYGYTF. The CDR3, as DNA: TGTGCCAGCAGTGTATTAGGGGCTTATGGCTACACCTTC.

V gene TRBV6-2 or TRBV6-3 combines with J gene TRBJ2-2; weak D call: TRBD1 (6 bases). V was cut by 5 bases and J by 3 bases, with 16 bases left in between. Germline lookup yields CDR1 MNHEY and CDR2 SVGEGT. The CDR3 spans 16 residues. CDR3 DNA: TGTGCCAGCAGTCAGGGGTACGGGATTCACACCGGGGAGCTGTTTTTT. It encodes CASSQGYGIHTGELFF.

The gene calls are TRBV29-1 and TRBJ2-7; 11 bases are a match to TRBD2. The V gene's germline CDR1 is SQVTM and CDR2 ANQGSEA. The CDR3 runs to 14 residues. Unmatched junction bases numbered 5, after V lost 4 bases and J lost 3 bases. Written as DNA, the CDR3 is TGCAGCGTTGTTTCCCTAGCGGGAGGCTACGAGCAGTACTTC. This gives the protein CSVVSLAGGYEQYF.

Concerning this clonotype: One end of the junction varies from germline; a read error may be responsible. The chain carries TRBV6-6 and TRBJ1-3; tentatively, D is TRBD1 (6 bases). Germline V CDR1 and CDR2: MNHNY, SVGAGI (reference sequence). The CDR3 runs to 12 residues. The CDR3 DNA sequence: TGTGCCAGCAGGCCCGGGACAACGATTTTGCATTTT. Protein: CASRPGTTILHF.

The rearrangement links TRBV7-9 to TRBJ2-1, with D hard to call. CDR1 SEHNR and CDR2 FQNEAQ come from the germline V gene (reference sequence). This CDR3 contains 15 residues. Trimming stripped 4 bases from V and 0 bases from J, with 10 bases between. The CDR3 here is CASSSSFSSYNEQFF. The DNA of the CDR3 is TGTGCCAGCAGCTCCTCTTTTAGCTCCTACAATGAGCAGTTCTTC.

V and J are TRBV9 and TRBJ2-3, with a possible D match to TRBD2 (5 bases). The germline V gene has CDR1 SGDLS and CDR2 YYNGEE. CDR3 length equals 16 residues. Trimming left V 0 bases short and J 0 bases short, with 11 bases between. CDR3 DNA sequence: TGTGCCAGCAGCGTAGCTAGCACCACTAGCACAGATACGCAGTATTTT. Residues: CASSVASTTSTDTQYF.

This clonotype was recorded only once. CDR3 sequence (DNA): TGTGCCAGTAGTACGTCCCCCAATGAGCAGTTCTTC. Residues: CASSTSPNEQFF. The rearrangement uses TRBV19 and TRBJ2-1; D is ambiguous. CDR3 length: 12 amino acids. V was pared by 4 bases and J by 6 bases, with 7 bases between. Looked up from germline, CDR1 is LNHDA and CDR2 is SQIVND (reference sequence).

The chain combines TRBV2 with TRBJ1-6, with 7 nucleotides matching TRBD1. The CDR3 is made up of 13 amino acids. J lost 9 bases, V lost 7 bases, and 6 bases had no gene match. Looked up from germline, CDR1 is SNHLY and CDR2 is FYNNEI. The CDR3 sequence: CASIRQGVSPLHF. For the CDR3, the DNA is TGTGCCAGCATAAGGCAGGGGGTTTCACCCCTCCACTTT.

The chain has TRBV15 and TRBJ1-1; no firm D call. Germline loops: CDR1 LNHNV, CDR2 YYDKDF (reference sequence). CDR3 size: 14 residues. Between the trimmed V and J ends, which lost 4 bases and 0 bases, there was a span of 9 bases. DNA for the CDR3: TGTGCCACCAGCATTGGGGAATTGAACACTGAAGCTTTCTTT. It codes for CATSIGELNTEAFF.

In this sample, this clonotype turned up a few times. This chain joins TRBV2 and TRBJ2-3; 7 nucleotides match TRBD2. CDR3 length equals 14 residues. Germline CDR1 and CDR2: SNHLY and FYNNEI. J lost 0 bases, V lost 8 bases, and 5 bases had no gene match. This CDR3 reads CASAERGSTDTQYF. CDR3 DNA: TGTGCCAGCGCCGAGCGGGGCAGCACAGATACGCAGTATTTT.

The rearrangement uses TRBV20-1 and TRBJ1-2; 8 bases are shared with TRBD1. There are 15 residues in the CDR3. J lost 4 bases, V lost 3 bases, and 10 bases had no gene match. The germline V gene encodes CDR1 DFQATT and CDR2 SNEGSKA (reference sequence). The CDR3 DNA reads as TGCAGTGCTAGGCGGCCAGGGGGCGCGGGCTATGGCTACACCTTC. Translation gives CSARRPGGAGYGYTF.

For this clonotype: At one end the junction does not follow the germline gene, possibly because of a read error. V and J are TRBV5-1 and TRBJ2-1, with D tentatively TRBD1 or TRBD2 (6 bases each). This CDR3 comprises 14 residues. Germline loops: CDR1 SGHRS, CDR2 YFSETQ. This CDR3 is CASSLAPEGGEQSF. Written as DNA, the CDR3 is TGCGCCAGCAGCTTGGCCCCTGAGGGGGGTGAGCAGTCCTTC. Based on the CDR3 plus reference TRBV5-1 and TRBJ2-1, the full variable domain is KAGVTQTPRYLIKTRGQQVTLSCSPISGHRSVSWYQQTPGQGLQFLFEYFSETQRNKGNFPGRFSGRQFSNSRSEMNVSTLELGDSALYLCASSLAPEGGEQSFGPGTRLTVL.

This clonotype was detected a few times. The DNA of the CDR3 is TGTGCCAGCAGTGACAAGGGGGCGATCACTGAAGCTTTCTTT. This translates into CASSDKGAITEAFF. The genes are TRBV6-1 and TRBJ1-1, with 7 nucleotides matching TRBD1. J was trimmed by 4 bases and V by 3 bases; bases with no gene match: 5. The germline V gene encodes CDR1 MNHNS and CDR2 SASEGT. The CDR3 loop spans 14 amino acids.

Notes on this clonotype: A read error may produce the germline difference seen at one junction end. This chain links TRBV11-1 with TRBJ2-1, with 9 bases matching TRBD2. CDR3 size: 13 residues. The germline gives CDR1 SGHAT, CDR2 FQDESV (reference sequence). CDR3 DNA: TGCGCTACTACTAGCGGGCTGTACAATGAGCAGTTCTTC. It is translated as CATTSGLYNEQFF.

This clonotype was seen a single time. The chain couples TRBV6-1 to TRBJ2-7; D is possibly TRBD1 (7 bases). V lost 4 bases and J 3 bases, leaving 19 bases between the germline ends. This CDR3 has 16 residues. The germline V gene encodes CDR1 MNHNS and CDR2 SASEGT. The CDR3 coding sequence is TGTGCCAGCAGTGTCGGGTTCGGAGGGGGCCTCTACGAGCAGTACTTC. This encodes CASSVGFGGGLYEQYF.

In this sample, this clonotype turned up a few times. V gene TRBV5-1 combines with J gene TRBJ2-1; possible D gene TRBD1, 5 bases. Trimming took 2 bases from V and 1 from J, leaving 10 bases between them. Germline loops: CDR1 SGHRS, CDR2 YFSETQ. The CDR3 extends over 15 amino acids. The CDR3 reads CASSFWGGSYNEQFF. The CDR3 DNA reads as TGCGCCAGCAGCTTTTGGGGCGGTTCCTACAATGAGCAGTTCTTC.

This clonotype was seen only a few times. The chain employs TRBV20-1 and TRBJ1-4; a possible D gene is TRBD1 (6 bases). The V end was cut by 6 bases, the J end by 7 bases, with 15 bases between. Germline assignment: CDR1 DFQATT and CDR2 SNEGSKA (reference sequence). The CDR3 consists of 13 residues. The CDR3 coding sequence is TGCAGTGCAAGTACAGGGCTTGGTGAAAAACTGTTTTTT. It encodes CSASTGLGEKLFF.

This clonotype was counted between two and nine times. The rearrangement joins TRBV5-4 to TRBJ2-1, with a tentative D call TRBD2 (5 bases). Trimming took 4 bases from V and 7 from J, leaving 15 bases between them. Germline V gene data show CDR1 as SGHNT and CDR2 as YYREEE (reference sequence). This CDR3 is built from 14 residues. The DNA for the CDR3 is TGTGCCAGCAGCAACACTCTAGCCAGAAATGAGCAGTTCTTC. Protein product: CASSNTLARNEQFF.

The rearrangement joins TRBV4-3 to TRBJ1-2; 7 bases match TRBD1. Germline V gene sequence: CDR1 LGHNA, CDR2 YSLEER. V shed 0 bases, J shed 4 bases, and the junction held 8 bases outside the gene matches. The CDR3 consists of 16 residues. CDR3 bases: TGCGCCAGCAGCCAAGATCTTATGCAGGGGGGCTATGGCTACACCTTC. This sequence encodes CASSQDLMQGGYGYTF.

The CDR3 DNA sequence: TGTGCCAGCAGCCCGGGACTAGCGGGAGTATATGAGCAGTTCTTC. Translation: CASSPGLAGVYEQFF. V usage is TRBV11-3 and J usage is TRBJ2-1; 14 bases line up with TRBD2. The CDR3 contains 15 residues. The J segment lost 8 bases and the V segment lost 5 bases, leaving 5 bases of the junction unmatched. Germline V lookup: CDR1 SGHNT, CDR2 YENEEA. Complete variable domain (other parts from reference TRBV11-3 and TRBJ2-1): EAGVVQSPRYKIIEKKQPVAFWCNPISGHNTLYWYLQNLGQGPELLIRYENEEAVDDSQLPKDRFSAERLKGVDSTLKIQPAELGDSAVYLCASSPGLAGVYEQFFGPGTRLTVL.